The 12 T cell receptor beta chains reported below all come from one sample, sequenced in a study of cytomegalovirus exposure and HLA in healthy donors. In the PCR, 60 Vbeta and 13 Jbeta primers were used. Sequencing was performed with immunoSEQ multiplex PCR; in TCRdb, only in-frame clones are kept and a portion is missing. The repertoire holds about 87,000 clones, with 75% to 80% as singletons. Sequencing was carried out using PBMCs. These receptors were taken from a woman in her 40s in good health and CMV-seronegative.

This clone appeared once. V and J are TRBV6-6 and TRBJ1-2; no definite D call. The CDR3 is 13 residues long. V dropped 6 bases and J dropped 1 base, with 9 bases sitting between them. CDR1 is MNHNY, CDR2 SVGAGI, per germline (reference sequence). CDR3 amino acids: CASRLGLNYGYTF. The CDR3 coding sequence is TGTGCCAGCAGGCTCGGACTTAACTATGGCTACACCTTC.

This chain joins TRBV6-5 and TRBJ1-1, with D uncertain. Germline CDR1 MNHEY, CDR2 SVGAGI. The CDR3 sequence is 13 residues long. Deletions cut 2 bases from V and 1 base from J, with 5 bases between. In DNA, the CDR3 is TGTGCCAGCAGTTACGGAGGGAACACTGAAGCTTTCTTT. It codes for CASSYGGNTEAFF.

CDR3: CASSPGQGASYEQYF. The CDR3, as DNA: TGTGCCAGTAGTCCTGGACAGGGGGCCTCCTACGAGCAGTACTTC. The chain couples TRBV19 to TRBJ2-7; TRBD1 agrees at 11 bases. CDR1 and CDR2 from the germline V gene are LNHDA and SQIVND (reference sequence). V lost 5 bases and J lost 0; bases outside the gene matches: 3. The CDR3 spans 15 residues.

V and J are TRBV7-3 and TRBJ1-3, with 8 bases lining up with TRBD1. The trim removed 5 bases at V and 1 base at J, leaving 4 bases unmatched. CDR1 is SGHTA and CDR2 is FQGTGA in the germline V gene. The CDR3 is 15 residues long. Written as DNA, the CDR3 is TGTGCCAGCAGCCTCCAGGGGGCATCTGGAAACACCATATATTTT. This codes for CASSLQGASGNTIYF.

The chain is built from TRBV28 and TRBJ2-1, with 11 bases that match TRBD2. This CDR3 comprises 14 residues. Unmatched junction bases numbered 6, after V lost 6 bases and J lost 8 bases. Germline lookup yields CDR1 MDHEN and CDR2 SYDVKM. CDR3 sequence (DNA): TGTGCCAGCAGAACTAGCGGGGGCTCCCATGAGCAGTTCTTC. Translated: CASRTSGGSHEQFF.

The V and J genes are TRBV5-4 and TRBJ1-6, with D maybe TRBD1 (6 bases). Germline values: CDR1 SGHNT, CDR2 YYREEE (reference sequence). The CDR3 covers 15 residues. Trimming took off 0 bases at V and 5 bases at J, with 9 bases between the two ends. The CDR3 region is CASSLDRVNNSPLHF. For the CDR3, the DNA is TGTGCCAGCAGCTTGGACAGGGTGAATAATTCACCCCTCCACTTT.

V gene TRBV15 combines with J gene TRBJ2-1, with 13 bases lining up with TRBD2. V lost 3 bases and J lost 7; bases outside the gene matches: 6. Germline values: CDR1 LNHNV, CDR2 YYDKDF (reference sequence). The CDR3 runs 16 residues. The CDR3 coding sequence is TGTGCCACCAGCAGGGGGGGACTAGCGGGGTCGAATGAGCAGTTCTTC. As protein: CATSRGGLAGSNEQFF.

V is TRBV5-4 and J is TRBJ1-5; tentative D call: TRBD1 (6 bases). Germline values: CDR1 SGHNT, CDR2 YYREEE (reference sequence). Trimming cost V 2 bases and J 4 bases, with 10 bases left between them. CDR3 length equals 14 residues. The CDR3 DNA is TGTGCCAGCAGCTTACAGGGAGAAAATCAGCCCCAGCATTTT. The encoded protein is CASSLQGENQPQHF.

In its sample, this clone was seen a few times. The chain employs TRBV29-1 and TRBJ1-1; weak D call: TRBD1 (5 bases). V lost 6 bases and J 3 bases, leaving 17 bases between the germline ends. Germline lookup yields CDR1 SQVTM and CDR2 ANQGSEA. This CDR3 has 14 amino acids. The CDR3 sequence is CSVAGKVSDTEAFF. CDR3 DNA sequence: TGCAGCGTCGCAGGGAAAGTATCGGACACTGAAGCTTTCTTT. Using reference TRBV29-1 and TRBJ1-1 for the parts outside the CDR3, the full variable domain is SAVISQKPSRDICQRGTSLTIQCQVDSQVTMMFWYRQQPGQSLTLIATANQGSEATYESGFVIDKFPISRPNLTFSTLTVSNMSPEDSSIYLCSVAGKVSDTEAFFGQGTRLTVV.

V and J are TRBV28 and TRBJ2-1, with TRBD1 matching over 11 bases. Trimming cost V 6 bases and J 3 bases; bases outside gene matches: 7. Germline lookup yields CDR1 MDHEN and CDR2 SYDVKM. The CDR3 covers 16 residues. The CDR3 nucleotides are TGTGCCAGCAGGATCACCGGGACAGGGGGCTACAATGAGCAGTTCTTC. Its translation is CASRITGTGGYNEQFF. The full variable domain, completed using reference TRBV28 and TRBJ2-1, is DVKVTQSSRYLVKRTGEKVFLECVQDMDHENMFWYRQDPGLGLRLIYFSYDVKMKEKGDIPEGYSVSREKKERFSLILESASTNQTSMYLCASRITGTGGYNEQFFGPGTRLTVL.

This sequence joins TRBV30 and TRBJ1-1; D is unclear. The V gene lost 2 bases and the J gene lost 6 bases, with 10 bases spanning the gap. Germline CDR1 and CDR2: GTSNPN and SVGIG (reference sequence). CDR3 length equals 12 residues. DNA for the CDR3: TGTGCCTGGAGTCACATTGGCTCTGAAGCTTTCTTT. It translates to CAWSHIGSEAFF.

The genes are TRBV10-3 and TRBJ2-6; 7 bases fit TRBD1. Germline trimming cut 6 bases from V and 0 bases from J; bases unmatched to any gene: 11. The CDR3 loop spans 18 amino acids. Germline values: CDR1 ENHRY, CDR2 SYGVKD. The DNA for the CDR3 is TGTGCCATCAGGGTTCGGGGACAGAACTCCTCTGGGGCCAACGTCCTGACTTTC. This sequence encodes CAIRVRGQNSSGANVLTF.